This entry lists 15 T cell receptor beta chains sequenced from one sample in a study. TCRdb passed the RT-PCR reads through MiXCR, listing each CDR3 protein once. The sample records 650,000 to 800,000 distinct CDR3 sequences, approximately 14% being singletons. Sample: memory CD4+ T cells from blood. The receptor set was obtained from a female donor in good health, serving as a healthy control.

This clonotype was recorded a few times. This chain joins TRBV7-3 and TRBJ2-1, with 10 nucleotides matching TRBD2. The trim removed 5 bases at V and 6 bases at J, leaving 10 bases unmatched. The CDR3 has 16 residues. Germline CDR1 SGHTA, CDR2 FQGTGA. CDR3 region: CASSQHSSGGTNEQFF. The CDR3, as DNA: TGTGCCAGCAGCCAACACTCTAGCGGGGGTACCAATGAGCAGTTCTTC.

The chain has TRBV7-2 and TRBJ1-3; D is unresolved. Deletions cut 5 bases from V and 0 bases from J, with 8 bases between. The CDR3 length is 14 residues. Germline CDR1 SGHTA, CDR2 FQGNSA. Here the CDR3 DNA reads TGTGCCAGCAGCCAAAGCCTCTCTGGAAACACCATATATTTT. This translates into CASSQSLSGNTIYF.

This clonotype was counted ten times or more. The chain has TRBV4-3 and TRBJ1-6; unclear D gene. Germline V gene data show CDR1 as LGHNA and CDR2 as YSLEER. There are 15 residues in the CDR3. With 1 base removed from V and 8 bases from J, the gap between germline ends came to 12 bases. The CDR3: CASSQGWTDDSPLHF. The CDR3 DNA reads TGCGCCAGCAGCCAAGGATGGACCGACGATTCACCCCTCCACTTT.

This clonotype was counted a few times. The V gene is TRBV27, the J gene TRBJ2-3; D is undetermined. The V end was cut by 10 bases, the J end by 1 base, with 12 bases between. Germline assignment: CDR1 MNHEY and CDR2 SMNVEV (reference sequence). CDR3 length equals 13 residues. As DNA, the CDR3 is TGTGCCACTAAGTCCTGGGGCACAGATACGCAGTATTTT. Amino acids: CATKSWGTDTQYF.

The V call is TRBV9, the J call TRBJ2-7, with TRBD1 matching over 9 bases. In germline, CDR1 is SGDLS, CDR2 YYNGEE. The CDR3 has 14 amino acids. J lost 6 bases, V lost 3 bases, and 7 bases had no gene match. The CDR3 reads CASSDDRGAREQYF. Here the CDR3 DNA reads TGTGCCAGCAGCGACGACAGGGGGGCCCGCGAGCAGTACTTC.

This chain joins TRBV7-8 and TRBJ2-1; D ambiguous. Trimming left V 2 bases short and J 5 bases short, with 10 bases between. Germline CDR1 is SGHVS and CDR2 is FQNEAQ. The CDR3 contains 14 residues. The CDR3: CASSLSEAHNEQFF. The CDR3 nucleotides are TGTGCCAGCAGCTTAAGCGAGGCACACAATGAGCAGTTCTTC. Full variable domain (remainder filled in from reference TRBV7-8 and TRBJ2-1): GAGVSQSPRYKVAKRGQDVALRCDPISGHVSLFWYQQALGQGPEFLTYFQNEAQLDKSGLPSDRFFAERPEGSVSTLKIQRTQQEDSAVYLCASSLSEAHNEQFFGPGTRLTVL.

The sample holds a few counts of this clonotype. The chain has TRBV6-1 and TRBJ2-7; D gene uncertain. The CDR3 length is 14 residues. The germline gives CDR1 MNHNS, CDR2 SASEGT. Deletions cut 6 bases from V and 0 bases from J, with 12 bases between. The CDR3 loop reads CASRPLWSSYEQYF. In DNA form, the CDR3 reads TGTGCCAGCAGGCCCCTTTGGAGCTCCTACGAGCAGTACTTC.

The sample holds a few counts of this clonotype. The chain joins TRBV6-6 to TRBJ2-2; 8 bases match TRBD1. In germline, CDR1 is MNHNY, CDR2 SVGAGI (reference sequence). This CDR3 is 17 amino acids long. The V segment lost 2 bases and the J segment 4 bases; nucleotides outside the gene matches: 9. CDR3 sequence: CASSYPHGQGRTGELFF. The CDR3, as DNA: TGTGCCAGCAGTTACCCTCATGGACAGGGACGCACCGGGGAGCTGTTTTTT.

This clonotype was seen a handful of times. This rearrangement joins TRBV20-1 to TRBJ1-2; 9 bases are shared with TRBD1. Germline lookup yields CDR1 DFQATT and CDR2 SNEGSKA (reference sequence). The length of the CDR3 is 14 residues. The V segment lost 3 bases and the J segment 7 bases; nucleotides outside the gene matches: 9. CDR3 loop: CSASTSGTGIGYTF. The DNA for the CDR3 is TGCAGTGCTAGTACCTCCGGGACAGGGATTGGCTACACCTTC.

This clonotype was observed a handful of times. V gene TRBV4-2 combines with J gene TRBJ2-2, with a possible D match to TRBD2 (5 bases). Germline CDR1 and CDR2: LGHNA and YNFKEQ. This CDR3 comprises 18 residues. Trimming took 0 bases from V and 6 from J, leaving 20 bases between them. The CDR3 sequence is CASSQDAVGGSQAGELFF. CDR3 bases: TGTGCCAGCAGCCAAGATGCTGTAGGAGGTTCGCAGGCCGGGGAGCTGTTTTTT.

This clonotype was detected many times. The V gene is TRBV6-5, the J gene TRBJ2-7, with D perhaps TRBD1 (5 bases). Per the germline V gene, CDR1 is MNHEY and CDR2 is SVGAGI. CDR3 size: 13 residues. V was clipped by 2 bases and J by 7 bases, with 12 bases between them. The CDR3 protein is CASSYTQGWEQYF. The CDR3 DNA reads TGTGCCAGCAGTTACACCCAGGGTTGGGAGCAGTACTTC.

This clonotype has at least ten counts. The chain employs TRBV20-1 and TRBJ2-3; a possible D gene is TRBD1 (5 bases). Trimming left V 4 bases short and J 2 bases short, with 10 bases between. Per germline, CDR1 DFQATT and CDR2 SNEGSKA (reference sequence). The CDR3 is 13 residues long. The CDR3 nucleotides read TGCAGTGCTATTTGGGGCTTCACAGATACGCAGTATTTT. This encodes CSAIWGFTDTQYF.

This clonotype was recorded a few times. V is TRBV5-6 and J is TRBJ2-3; a weak D match, TRBD2 (6 bases). The CDR3 consists of 16 residues. CDR1 is SGHDT, CDR2 YYEEEE, per germline. V lost 0 bases and J 4 bases, leaving 15 bases between the germline ends. The CDR3 sequence is CASSLGVGLRADTQYF. Here the CDR3 DNA reads TGTGCCAGCAGCTTGGGTGTGGGACTCCGGGCAGATACGCAGTATTTT.

This clonotype was detected many times. The chain carries TRBV12-3 or TRBV12-4 and TRBJ1-2, with D possibly being TRBD1 (5 bases). The V end was cut by 2 bases, the J end by 0 bases, with 7 bases between. The CDR3 is 14 amino acids. CDR3 region: CASSLQGSNYGYTF. As DNA, the CDR3 is TGTGCCAGCAGTTTACAGGGATCTAACTATGGCTACACCTTC.

This clonotype showed up just a few times. This sequence joins TRBV28 and TRBJ2-7; 10 bases line up with TRBD2. The CDR3 length is 15 residues. V shed 9 bases, J shed 7 bases, and the junction held 15 bases outside the gene matches. The germline V gene encodes CDR1 MDHEN and CDR2 SYDVKM. Here the CDR3 DNA reads TGTGCCAGTTCGAAAGCGGGAGGGCCCTCGGGGGAGCAGTACTTC. Its translation is CASSKAGGPSGEQYF.